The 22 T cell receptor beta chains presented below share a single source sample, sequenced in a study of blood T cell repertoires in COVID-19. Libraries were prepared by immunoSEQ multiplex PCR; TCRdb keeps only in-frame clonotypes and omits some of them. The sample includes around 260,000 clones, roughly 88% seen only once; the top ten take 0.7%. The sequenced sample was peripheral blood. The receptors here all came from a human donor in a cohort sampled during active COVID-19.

CDR3 sequence: CASKTGGLRNQPQHF. CDR3 DNA: TGTGCCAGCAAGACAGGGGGATTGCGCAATCAGCCCCAGCATTTT. V gene TRBV2 combines with J gene TRBJ1-5; 9 nucleotides match TRBD1. V was pared by 7 bases and J by 2 bases, with 6 bases of the junction left unmatched. Germline V gene lookup returns CDR1 SNHLY and CDR2 FYNNEI. CDR3 length: 15 residues.

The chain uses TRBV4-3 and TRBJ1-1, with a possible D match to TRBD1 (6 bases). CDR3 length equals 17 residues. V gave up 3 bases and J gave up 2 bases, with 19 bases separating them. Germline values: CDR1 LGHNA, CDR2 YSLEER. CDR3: CASSHVSTGTINTEAFF. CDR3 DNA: TGCGCCAGCAGCCACGTATCCACCGGGACAATAAACACTGAAGCTTTCTTT.

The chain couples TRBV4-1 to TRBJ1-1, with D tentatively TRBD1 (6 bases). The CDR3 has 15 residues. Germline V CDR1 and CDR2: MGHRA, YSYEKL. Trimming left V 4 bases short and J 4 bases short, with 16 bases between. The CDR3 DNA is TGCGCCAGCAGCCTTCGACAGGCACAGGGCACTGAAGCTTTCTTT. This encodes CASSLRQAQGTEAFF.

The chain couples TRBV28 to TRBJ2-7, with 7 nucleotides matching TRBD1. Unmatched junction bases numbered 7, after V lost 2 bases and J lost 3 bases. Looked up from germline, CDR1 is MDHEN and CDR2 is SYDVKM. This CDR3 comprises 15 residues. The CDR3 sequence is CASSLPGQKSYEQYF. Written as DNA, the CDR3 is TGTGCCAGCAGTTTACCGGGACAGAAGAGCTACGAGCAGTACTTC.

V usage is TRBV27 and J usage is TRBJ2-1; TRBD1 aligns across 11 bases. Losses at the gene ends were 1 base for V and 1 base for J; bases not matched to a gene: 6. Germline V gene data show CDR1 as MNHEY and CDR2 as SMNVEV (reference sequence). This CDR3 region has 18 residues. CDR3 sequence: CASSLWGGQGASYNEQFF. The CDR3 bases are TGTGCCAGCAGTTTATGGGGCGGACAGGGGGCGTCCTACAATGAGCAGTTCTTC.

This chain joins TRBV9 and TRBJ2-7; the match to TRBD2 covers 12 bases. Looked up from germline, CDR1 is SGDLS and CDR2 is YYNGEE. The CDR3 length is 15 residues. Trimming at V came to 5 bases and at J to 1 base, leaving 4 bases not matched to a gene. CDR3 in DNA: TGTGCCAGCAGTACCGGACTAGCGGGGTCCTACGAGCAGTACTTC. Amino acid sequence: CASSTGLAGSYEQYF.

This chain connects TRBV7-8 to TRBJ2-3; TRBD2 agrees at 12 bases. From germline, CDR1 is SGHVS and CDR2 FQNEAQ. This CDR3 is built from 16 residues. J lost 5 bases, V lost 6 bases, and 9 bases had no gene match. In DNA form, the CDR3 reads TGTGCCAGCAGGGCCCTAGCGGGGGGGCTTAGAGATACGCAGTATTTT. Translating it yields CASRALAGGLRDTQYF.

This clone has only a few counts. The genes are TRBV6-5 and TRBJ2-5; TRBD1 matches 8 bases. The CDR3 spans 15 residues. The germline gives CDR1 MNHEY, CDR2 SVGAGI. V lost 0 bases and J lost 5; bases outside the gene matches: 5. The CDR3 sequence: CASSYSYQGAETQYF. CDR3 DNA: TGTGCCAGCAGTTACTCGTATCAGGGGGCCGAGACCCAGTACTTC.

The CDR3 DNA is TGTGCCAGCAGTGCGGCAGGGGGCATAGGGACCCAGTACTTC. Its protein product is CASSAAGGIGTQYF. The chain recombines TRBV25-1 with TRBJ2-5, with 8 bases identical to TRBD1. CDR3 length: 14 amino acids. V shed 4 bases and J 7 bases; nucleotides not matched to a gene: 8. Germline CDR1 is MGHDK and CDR2 is SYGVNS.

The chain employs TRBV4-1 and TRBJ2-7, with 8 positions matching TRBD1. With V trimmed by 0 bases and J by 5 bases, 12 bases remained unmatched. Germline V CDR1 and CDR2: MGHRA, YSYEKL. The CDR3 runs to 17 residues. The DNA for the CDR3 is TGCGCCAGCAGCCAAGATGTGTTCAGGGGGCGATCCGACGAGCAGTACTTC. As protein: CASSQDVFRGRSDEQYF.

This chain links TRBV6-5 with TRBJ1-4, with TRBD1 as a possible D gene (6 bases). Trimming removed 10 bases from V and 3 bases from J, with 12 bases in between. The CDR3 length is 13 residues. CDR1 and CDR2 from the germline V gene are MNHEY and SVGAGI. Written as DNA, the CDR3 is TGTGCCATAGGGGGTTCGGCTAATGAAAAACTGTTTTTT. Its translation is CAIGGSANEKLFF.

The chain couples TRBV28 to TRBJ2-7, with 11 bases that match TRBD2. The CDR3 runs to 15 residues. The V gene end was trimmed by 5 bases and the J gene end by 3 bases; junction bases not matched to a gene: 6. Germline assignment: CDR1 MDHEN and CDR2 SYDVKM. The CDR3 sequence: CASSLGTSGFYEQYF. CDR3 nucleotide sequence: TGTGCCAGCAGTCTTGGGACTAGCGGTTTCTACGAGCAGTACTTC.

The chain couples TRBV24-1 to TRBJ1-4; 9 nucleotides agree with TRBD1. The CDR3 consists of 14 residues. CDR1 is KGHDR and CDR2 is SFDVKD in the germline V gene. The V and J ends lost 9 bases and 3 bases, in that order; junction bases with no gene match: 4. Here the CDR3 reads CATGQGSSNEKLFF. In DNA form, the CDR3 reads TGTGCCACCGGACAGGGGTCTTCTAATGAAAAACTGTTTTTT.

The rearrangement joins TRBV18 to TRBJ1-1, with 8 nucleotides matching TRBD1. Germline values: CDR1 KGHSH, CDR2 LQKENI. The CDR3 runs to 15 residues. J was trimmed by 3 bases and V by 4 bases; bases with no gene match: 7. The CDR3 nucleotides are TGTGCCAGCTCACAGGAATTCAGGGGGCACACTGAAGCTTTCTTT. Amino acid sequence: CASSQEFRGHTEAFF.

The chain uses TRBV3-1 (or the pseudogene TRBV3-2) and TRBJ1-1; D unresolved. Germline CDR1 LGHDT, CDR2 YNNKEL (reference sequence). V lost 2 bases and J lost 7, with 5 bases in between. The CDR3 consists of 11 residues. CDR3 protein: CASSQCLEAFF. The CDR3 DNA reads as TGTGCCAGCAGCCAATGTCTTGAAGCTTTCTTT.

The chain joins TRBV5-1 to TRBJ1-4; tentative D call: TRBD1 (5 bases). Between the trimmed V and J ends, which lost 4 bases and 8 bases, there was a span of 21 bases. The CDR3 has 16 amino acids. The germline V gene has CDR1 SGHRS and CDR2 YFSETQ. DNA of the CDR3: TGCGCCAGCAGCCCGCAGCAAGGGGATCCTGGGGAAAAACTGTTTTTT. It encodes CASSPQQGDPGEKLFF.

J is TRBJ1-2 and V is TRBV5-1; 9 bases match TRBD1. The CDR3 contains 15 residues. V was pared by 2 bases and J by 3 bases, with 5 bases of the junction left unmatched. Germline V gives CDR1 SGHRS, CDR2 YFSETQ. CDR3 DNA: TGCGCCAGCAGCTTACGGGGACAGGGTGACTATGGCTACACCTTC. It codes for CASSLRGQGDYGYTF.

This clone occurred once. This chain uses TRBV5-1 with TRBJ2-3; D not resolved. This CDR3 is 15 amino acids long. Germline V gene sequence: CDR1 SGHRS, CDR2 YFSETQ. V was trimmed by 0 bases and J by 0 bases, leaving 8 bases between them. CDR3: CASSLGPVSTDTQYF. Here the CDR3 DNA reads TGCGCCAGCAGCTTGGGCCCGGTAAGCACAGATACGCAGTATTTT.

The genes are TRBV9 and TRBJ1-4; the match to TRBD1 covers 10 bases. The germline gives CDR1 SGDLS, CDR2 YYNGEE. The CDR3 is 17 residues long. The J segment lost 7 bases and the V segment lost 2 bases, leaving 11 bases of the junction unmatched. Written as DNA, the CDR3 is TGTGCCAGCAGCGTCGCCGAGACAGGGGGCGGGGGTGAAAAACTGTTTTTT. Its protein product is CASSVAETGGGGEKLFF.

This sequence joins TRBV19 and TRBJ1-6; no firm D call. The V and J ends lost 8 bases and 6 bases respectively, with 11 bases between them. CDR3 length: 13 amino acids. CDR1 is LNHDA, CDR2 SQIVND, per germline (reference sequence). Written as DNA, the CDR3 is TGTGCCAGTTCCCCAGGTACTAATTCACCCCTCCACTTT. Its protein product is CASSPGTNSPLHF.

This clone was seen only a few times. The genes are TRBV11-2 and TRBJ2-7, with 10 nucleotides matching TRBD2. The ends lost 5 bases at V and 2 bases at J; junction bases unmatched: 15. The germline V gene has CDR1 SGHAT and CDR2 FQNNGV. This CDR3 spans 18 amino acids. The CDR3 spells CASSPNWTSGGLPYEQYF. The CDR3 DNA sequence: TGTGCCAGCAGCCCGAACTGGACTAGCGGCGGCCTACCCTACGAGCAGTACTTC.

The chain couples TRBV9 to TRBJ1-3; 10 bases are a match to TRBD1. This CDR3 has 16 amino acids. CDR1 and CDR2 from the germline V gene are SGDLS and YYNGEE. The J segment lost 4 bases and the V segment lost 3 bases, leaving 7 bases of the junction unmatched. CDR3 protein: CASSGWDRGDGNTIYF. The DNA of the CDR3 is TGTGCCAGCAGCGGATGGGACAGGGGTGACGGAAACACCATATATTTT.